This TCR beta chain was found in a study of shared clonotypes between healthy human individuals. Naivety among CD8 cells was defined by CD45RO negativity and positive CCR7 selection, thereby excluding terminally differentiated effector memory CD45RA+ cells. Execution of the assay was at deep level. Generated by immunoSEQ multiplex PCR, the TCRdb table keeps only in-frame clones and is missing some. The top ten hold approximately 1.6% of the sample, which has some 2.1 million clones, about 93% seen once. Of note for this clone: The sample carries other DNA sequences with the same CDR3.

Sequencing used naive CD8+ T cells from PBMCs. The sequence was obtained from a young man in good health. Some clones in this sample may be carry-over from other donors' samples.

CDR3 DNA sequence: TGTGCCAGTAGTATAGCTAGCACAAACTATGGCTACACCTTC. Protein sequence: CASSIASTNYGYTF. V and J are TRBV19 and TRBJ1-2; the D is unclear. The V gene lost 1 base and the J gene lost 2 bases, with 8 bases spanning the gap. The germline gives CDR1 LNHDA, CDR2 SQIVND (reference sequence). The CDR3 contains 14 residues.